This T cell receptor (beta chain) was recovered during a study of T cell responses to AZD1222 COVID-19 vaccine. Points from the study as a whole: Baseline seropositivity occurred in only a handful of AZD1222 recipients. Clonal diversity was possibly underestimated, and the donors were mostly white British, with more females.

Germline V gives CDR1 DFQATT, CDR2 SNEGSKA (reference sequence). The CDR3 covers 8 residues. Data came from immunoSEQ multiplex PCR; TCRdb stores just in-frame clones and leaves some out. The sample yields 150,000 or so clones, roughly 90% seen once. Concerning this clone: Its antigen is not known.

The sequence was collected from an adult in good health. This chain connects TRBV20-1 to TRBJ1-2, with unresolved D. Sequencing used peripheral blood, obtained on day 0 of MenACWY control vaccination. The CDR3 DNA sequence: TGCAGCCCGGGAGGCTACACCTTC. Translating it yields CSPGGYTF.